Shown below are 14 T cell receptor beta chains from a single sample sequenced in a study of blood T cell repertoires in COVID-19. Using immunoSEQ multiplex PCR, the repertoire was profiled, and TCRdb retains in-frame clones only, with some absent. Counted here are 120,000 to 150,000 clones, approximately 84% occurring once; the ten biggest clones make up roughly 3.5%. The material sequenced was PBMCs or T cells enriched from blood (not recorded which). The receptors here all came from a woman aged 45-60 years with acute COVID-19.

The chain recombines TRBV30 with TRBJ2-1; 10 bases line up with TRBD2. V was pared by 0 bases and J by 8 bases, with 4 bases of the junction left unmatched. From germline, CDR1 is GTSNPN and CDR2 SVGIG (reference sequence). This CDR3 comprises 14 residues. This CDR3 is CAWSVGSGRHEQFF. CDR3 sequence (DNA): TGTGCCTGGAGTGTTGGTAGCGGGAGGCATGAGCAGTTCTTC.

This chain uses TRBV5-4 with TRBJ2-7, with 9 bases that match TRBD1. There are 14 residues in the CDR3. After removal of 4 bases from V and 3 bases from J, the junction contained 5 bases not matched to a gene. Germline lookup yields CDR1 SGHNT and CDR2 YYREEE (reference sequence). In nucleotides, the CDR3 is TGTGCCAGCAGCAAGGGACAGGGCCTCTACGAGCAGTACTTC. This translates into CASSKGQGLYEQYF.

Written as DNA, the CDR3 is TGTGCCAGCAGCCCCGCCGGGACTGAAGCTTTCTTT. Its protein is CASSPAGTEAFF. This chain connects TRBV2 to TRBJ1-1; D call uncertain. The germline CDR1 and CDR2 sequences are SNHLY and FYNNEI. CDR3 length equals 12 residues. V shed 6 bases and J shed 5 bases, with 10 bases lying between them. The whole variable domain, remainder taken from reference TRBV2 and TRBJ1-1, is EPEVTQTPSHQVTQMGQEVILRCVPISNHLYFYWYRQILGQKVEFLVSFYNNEISEKSEIFDDQFSVERPDGSNFTLKIRSTKLEDSAMYFCASSPAGTEAFFGQGTRLTVV.

The chain combines TRBV3-1 (or the pseudogene TRBV3-2) with TRBJ2-2; D call uncertain. CDR3 length equals 15 residues. Trimming pared 0 bases from V and 4 bases from J, leaving 9 bases between. Germline CDR1 is LGHDT and CDR2 is YNNKEL (reference sequence). The CDR3 protein is CASSQDAGSTGELFF. The CDR3 nucleotides are TGTGCCAGCAGCCAAGATGCAGGTTCCACCGGGGAGCTGTTTTTT.

This chain links TRBV7-3 with TRBJ2-7; TRBD2 aligns across 15 bases. Germline V gene sequence: CDR1 SGHTA, CDR2 FQGTGA. The CDR3 totals 16 residues. The trim removed 5 bases at V and 5 bases at J, leaving 7 bases unmatched. The CDR3 region is CASSKGLAGGMDEQYF. In DNA, the CDR3 is TGTGCCAGCAGCAAAGGACTAGCGGGAGGGATGGACGAGCAGTACTTC.

The rearrangement links TRBV27 to TRBJ2-1; tentative D call: TRBD2 (5 bases). The CDR3 consists of 14 residues. Germline assignment: CDR1 MNHEY and CDR2 SMNVEV (reference sequence). Trimming pared 3 bases from V and 8 bases from J, leaving 14 bases between. The CDR3 loop reads CASSFLRTFHEQFF. CDR3 DNA: TGTGCCAGCAGTTTCCTTCGGACTTTTCATGAGCAGTTCTTC.

This chain joins TRBV18 and TRBJ2-4; 7 nucleotides align to TRBD1. V lost 3 bases to trimming and J lost 4 bases; unmatched junction nucleotides: 0. Germline CDR1 KGHSH, CDR2 LQKENI. This CDR3 is built from 13 residues. The CDR3: CASSPDRKNIQYF. In DNA form, the CDR3 reads TGTGCCAGCTCACCGGACAGGAAAAACATTCAGTACTTC.

The chain uses TRBV19 and TRBJ2-7; weak D call: TRBD2 (7 bases). Germline values: CDR1 LNHDA, CDR2 SQIVND (reference sequence). CDR3 length equals 14 residues. Trimming left V 3 bases short and J 3 bases short, with 12 bases between. CDR3 sequence reads: CASSMTGGVYEQYF. The CDR3 DNA is TGTGCCAGTAGTATGACGGGGGGCGTCTACGAGCAGTACTTC.

This chain joins TRBV3-1 (or the pseudogene TRBV3-2) and TRBJ2-7; D perhaps matches TRBD2 (7 bases). V shed 5 bases and J shed 6 bases, with 20 bases lying between them. Germline V lookup: CDR1 LGHDT, CDR2 YNNKEL (reference sequence). The CDR3 contains 15 residues. The CDR3 DNA reads as TGTGCCAGCAGCGGATCCTCGGGGGGCCAAATCGAGCAGTACTTC. Its protein product is CASSGSSGGQIEQYF.

This sequence joins TRBV12-3 or TRBV12-4 and TRBJ1-1; D call uncertain. Trimming removed 7 bases at V and 1 base at J, with 7 bases between. The CDR3 totals 12 residues. In DNA form, the CDR3 reads TGTGCCAGCAAATTCTCGAACACTGAAGCTTTCTTT. It codes for CASKFSNTEAFF.

CDR3 protein: CASSLWGRGDGYTF. The CDR3 region has the DNA TGTGCCAGCAGTTTATGGGGCCGGGGGGATGGCTACACCTTC. The chain recombines TRBV28 with TRBJ1-2; maybe TRBD1 (5 bases). The V and J ends lost 0 bases and 6 bases respectively, with 11 bases between them. The CDR3 is 14 amino acids. CDR1 MDHEN and CDR2 SYDVKM come from the germline V gene.

J is TRBJ1-5 and V is TRBV27; 9 nucleotides align to TRBD1. With 3 bases clipped from V and 5 bases from J, the junction kept 2 bases outside the gene matches. This CDR3 has 14 residues. Germline V CDR1 and CDR2: MNHEY, SMNVEV (reference sequence). CDR3 in amino acids: CASSFGTGYQPQHF. For the CDR3, the DNA is TGTGCCAGCAGTTTTGGGACAGGGTATCAGCCCCAGCATTTT.

The CDR3 region is CASKKTGVETQYF. The CDR3 region has the DNA TGTGCCAGCAAAAAAACGGGAGTGGAGACCCAGTACTTC. The chain joins TRBV7-9 to TRBJ2-5, with D tentatively TRBD2 (6 bases). The CDR3 has 13 residues. The V end lost 7 bases, the J end lost 5 bases, and 14 bases lay between the germline ends. CDR1 and CDR2 (germline): SEHNR, FQNEAQ (reference sequence).

The V and J genes are TRBV4-2 and TRBJ2-2; 9 bases agree with TRBD2. J was trimmed by 5 bases and V by 0 bases; bases with no gene match: 7. Per germline, CDR1 LGHNA and CDR2 YNFKEQ. The CDR3 is 17 residues long. The CDR3 DNA is TGTGCCAGCAGCCAAGAAACAGCGGGAGGTTTGACCGGGGAGCTGTTTTTT. This gives the protein CASSQETAGGLTGELFF.